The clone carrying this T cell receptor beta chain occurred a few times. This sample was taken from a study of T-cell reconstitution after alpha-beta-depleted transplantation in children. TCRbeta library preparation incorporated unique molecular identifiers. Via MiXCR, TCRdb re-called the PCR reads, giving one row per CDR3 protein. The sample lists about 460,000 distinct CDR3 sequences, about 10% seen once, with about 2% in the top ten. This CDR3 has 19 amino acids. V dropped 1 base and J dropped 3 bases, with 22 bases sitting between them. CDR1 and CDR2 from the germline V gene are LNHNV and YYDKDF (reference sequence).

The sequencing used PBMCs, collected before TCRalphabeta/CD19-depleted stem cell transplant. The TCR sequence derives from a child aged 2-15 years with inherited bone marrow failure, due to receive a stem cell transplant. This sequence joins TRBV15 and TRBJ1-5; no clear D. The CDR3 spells CATSRGALAPTLTNQPQHF. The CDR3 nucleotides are TGTGCCACCAGCAGAGGTGCCTTAGCCCCGACACTAACCAATCAGCCCCAGCATTTT.